The 32 T cell receptor beta chains below were found in one sample sequenced in a study of technical replicates of blood from a handful of donors. Assay: immunoSEQ multiplex PCR; the TCRdb copy retains only in-frame clones and omits some. The data show about 82,000 clones, with 85% to 95% seen just once and about 0.26% held by the top ten. The sample taken for sequencing was T cells isolated from PBMCs. The source is a human donor in good health.

The gene calls are TRBV28 and TRBJ2-1; possible D gene TRBD1, 5 bases. The CDR3 sequence is 13 residues long. Germline V gene data show CDR1 as MDHEN and CDR2 as SYDVKM. V lost 5 bases to trimming and J lost 4 bases, with 9 bases between them. In DNA, the CDR3 is TGTGCCAGCAGTGTCGACAGTTACAATGAGCAGTTCTTC. It encodes CASSVDSYNEQFF.

The chain combines TRBV6-6 with TRBJ2-1; no clear D. CDR3 length: 14 residues. The V and J ends lost 2 bases and 9 bases respectively, with 14 bases between them. CDR1 and CDR2 (germline): MNHNY, SVGAGI (reference sequence). CDR3 residues: CASSYQARNPEQFF. CDR3 bases: TGTGCCAGCAGTTACCAGGCCAGGAACCCTGAGCAGTTCTTC.

The chain joins TRBV15 to TRBJ2-5; 7 nucleotides line up with TRBD1. The CDR3 length is 19 residues. After removal of 1 base from V and 0 bases from J, the junction contained 14 bases not matched to a gene. The V gene's germline CDR1 is LNHNV and CDR2 YYDKDF (reference sequence). CDR3: CATSRAPTDRSLYQETQYF. The DNA of the CDR3 is TGTGCCACCAGCAGAGCCCCCACGGACAGGTCTTTGTACCAAGAGACCCAGTACTTC.

This chain links TRBV6-5 with TRBJ1-1; no definite D call. V was pared by 0 bases and J by 1 base, with 9 bases between. The germline CDR1 and CDR2 sequences are MNHEY and SVGAGI. The CDR3 length is 15 residues. DNA of the CDR3: TGTGCCAGCAGTTACTCGAGCTCGCGGAACACTGAAGCTTTCTTT. This sequence encodes CASSYSSSRNTEAFF.

This clone has a handful of counts. V and J are TRBV28 and TRBJ1-1; D uncertain. CDR1 is MDHEN and CDR2 is SYDVKM in the germline V gene. This CDR3 spans 15 amino acids. The V end was cut by 3 bases, the J end by 1 base, with 12 bases between. The CDR3 DNA is TGTGCCAGCAGTTTCGATTCGAGATCGAACACTGAAGCTTTCTTT. This gives the protein CASSFDSRSNTEAFF.

V gene TRBV19 combines with J gene TRBJ1-4; 8 bases are a match to TRBD1. Trimming removed 5 bases from V and 5 bases from J; junction bases left unmatched: 7. This CDR3 contains 15 residues. Germline CDR1 LNHDA, CDR2 SQIVND (reference sequence). The CDR3 DNA is TGTGCCAGTAGTGAAGACAGGGGTTCGAATGAAAAACTGTTTTTT. It specifies CASSEDRGSNEKLFF.

The V and J genes are TRBV28 and TRBJ2-1; the D gene is possibly TRBD2 (6 bases). Germline assignment: CDR1 MDHEN and CDR2 SYDVKM. This CDR3 region has 13 residues. The V and J ends lost 10 bases and 5 bases respectively, with 15 bases between them. The CDR3 bases are TGTGCCATTAGGAAGCGGGTAGACAATGAGCAGTTCTTC. Translating gives CAIRKRVDNEQFF.

The V call is TRBV5-5, the J call TRBJ1-3, with D unresolved. CDR1 SGHKS and CDR2 YYEKEE come from the germline V gene (reference sequence). V was shortened by 0 bases and J by 4 bases, with 11 bases between the two germline ends. The CDR3 has 15 residues. CDR3 nucleotide sequence: TGTGCCAGCAGCTTGGAAGAGGGAAGGGGAAACACCATATATTTT. Its translation is CASSLEEGRGNTIYF.

This chain uses TRBV4-1 with TRBJ2-5, with TRBD2 matching 12 bases. The CDR3 has 15 amino acids. Germline V gives CDR1 MGHRA, CDR2 YSYEKL. With 4 bases clipped from V and 4 bases from J, the junction kept 4 bases outside the gene matches. CDR3 bases: TGCGCCAGCAGCCGAACGACTAGCGGGGGAGAGACCCAGTACTTC. Amino acid sequence: CASSRTTSGGETQYF.

This CDR3 reads CASSLRQGSYEQYF. The CDR3 DNA sequence: TGTGCCAGCAGCTTAAGACAGGGTTCCTACGAGCAGTACTTC. This sequence joins TRBV5-6 and TRBJ2-7; 7 nucleotides match TRBD1. Germline CDR1 reads SGHDT; CDR2 reads YYEEEE. CDR3 size: 14 residues. V was pared by 2 bases and J by 1 base, with 3 bases of the junction left unmatched. Looking up the rest from reference TRBV5-6 and TRBJ2-7 gives the full variable domain: DAGVTQSPTHLIKTRGQQVTLRCSPKSGHDTVSWYQQALGQGPQFIFQYYEEEERQRGNFPDRFSGHQFPNYSSELNVNALLLGDSALYLCASSLRQGSYEQYFGPGTRLTVT.

This clone came up a few times. The chain combines TRBV27 with TRBJ2-7, with 8 bases lining up with TRBD1. Germline loops: CDR1 MNHEY, CDR2 SMNVEV (reference sequence). The V gene end was trimmed by 6 bases and the J gene end by 2 bases; junction bases not matched to a gene: 6. The CDR3 is made up of 14 amino acids. CDR3 sequence (DNA): TGTGCCAGCAGCTGGACAGGGTCTGCCTACGAGCAGTACTTC. It codes for CASSWTGSAYEQYF.

The rearrangement uses TRBV6-1 and TRBJ2-5; 9 bases agree with TRBD1. Germline loops: CDR1 MNHNS, CDR2 SASEGT. V shed 4 bases and J 4 bases; nucleotides not matched to a gene: 13. The CDR3 consists of 17 residues. The CDR3 coding sequence is TGTGCCAGCAGTGTCATGAGGTTAAGGACAGGGGCAGAGACCCAGTACTTC. This codes for CASSVMRLRTGAETQYF.

The V gene is TRBV19, the J gene TRBJ2-7; 10 nucleotides match TRBD2. The CDR3 extends over 15 amino acids. J lost 2 bases, V lost 5 bases, and 6 bases had no gene match. The germline V gene has CDR1 LNHDA and CDR2 SQIVND (reference sequence). CDR3 protein: CASSSLAGNTYEQYF. CDR3 sequence (DNA): TGTGCCAGTAGTTCACTAGCGGGGAATACCTACGAGCAGTACTTC.

The V call is TRBV4-1, the J call TRBJ2-1; D is undetermined. The CDR3 sequence is 12 residues long. V was clipped by 2 bases and J by 10 bases, with 9 bases between them. Germline V lookup: CDR1 MGHRA, CDR2 YSYEKL. CDR3 bases: TGCGCCAGCAGCCAAAAATCTAGGGAGCAGTTCTTC. Protein product: CASSQKSREQFF.

The chain links TRBV19 to TRBJ1-2; unclear D gene. The V end was cut by 5 bases, the J end by 5 bases, with 12 bases between. Looked up from germline, CDR1 is LNHDA and CDR2 is SQIVND (reference sequence). The CDR3 loop spans 13 amino acids. The CDR3 here is CASSAESLYGYTF. The CDR3 nucleotides are TGTGCCAGTAGTGCCGAGTCCTTGTATGGCTACACCTTC. The full variable domain, completed using reference TRBV19 and TRBJ1-2, is DGGITQSPKYLFRKEGQNVTLSCEQNLNHDAMYWYRQDPGQGLRLIYYSQIVNDFQKGDIAEGYSVSREKKESFPLTVTSAQKNPTAFYLCASSAESLYGYTFGSGTRLTVV.

The V call is TRBV10-2, the J call TRBJ1-1; weak D call: TRBD1 (5 bases). Deletions cut 4 bases from V and 3 bases from J, with 15 bases between. This CDR3 is 15 amino acids long. Germline loops: CDR1 WSHSY, CDR2 SAAADI. Here the CDR3 reads CASSGAAGFDTEAFF. CDR3 bases: TGCGCCAGCAGTGGGGCGGCAGGGTTTGACACTGAAGCTTTCTTT.

This clone was seen a handful of times. The CDR3 DNA sequence: TGTGCCAGCAGTTATCGGGGAGGAGCTTTCTTT. Amino acids: CASSYRGGAFF. This rearrangement joins TRBV6-5 to TRBJ1-1; D remains ambiguous. CDR3 length: 11 residues. Looked up from germline, CDR1 is MNHEY and CDR2 is SVGAGI. Between the trimmed V and J ends, which lost 3 bases and 10 bases, there was a span of 9 bases.

This clone was found a few times. This sequence joins TRBV19 and TRBJ1-2, with 11 bases lining up with TRBD1. Per germline, CDR1 LNHDA and CDR2 SQIVND (reference sequence). V dropped 6 bases and J dropped 4; count of bases not matched to a gene: 7. The CDR3 runs to 15 residues. The CDR3 loop reads CASRPGTGGGYGYTF. The CDR3 bases are TGTGCCAGTAGGCCCGGGACAGGGGGAGGCTATGGCTACACCTTC.

The chain carries TRBV5-1 and TRBJ2-1; 7 bases align to TRBD2. The CDR3 contains 14 residues. V shed 2 bases, J shed 8 bases, and the junction held 7 bases outside the gene matches. Per germline, CDR1 SGHRS and CDR2 YFSETQ. CDR3: CASSLTGGGDEQFF. As DNA, the CDR3 is TGCGCCAGCAGCTTAACGGGAGGAGGGGATGAGCAGTTCTTC.

The rearrangement joins TRBV29-1 to TRBJ2-7, with a weak D call TRBD1 (7 bases). The ends were cut back, 7 bases at V and 9 bases at J, with 19 bases in the middle. Germline values: CDR1 SQVTM, CDR2 ANQGSEA. The length of the CDR3 is 12 residues. The CDR3 is CSAQDREVGQYF. The CDR3 DNA is TGCAGCGCCCAAGACAGGGAGGTTGGGCAGTACTTC.

This chain links TRBV5-1 with TRBJ2-2; TRBD1 matches 9 bases. The trim removed 4 bases at V and 3 bases at J, leaving 4 bases unmatched. Germline V CDR1 and CDR2: SGHRS, YFSETQ. The CDR3 has 15 amino acids. The DNA of the CDR3 is TGCGCCAGCAGCGGGGGACAGGGCGACACCGGGGAGCTGTTTTTT. Translated, it gives CASSGGQGDTGELFF.

This chain uses TRBV7-8 with TRBJ1-5, with 7 bases identical to TRBD1. In germline, CDR1 is SGHVS, CDR2 FQNEAQ. Losses at the gene ends were 6 bases for V and 6 bases for J; bases not matched to a gene: 20. The CDR3 contains 18 residues. The CDR3 DNA sequence: TGTGCCAGCAGTTTACAGGGGCAAGGATTCTATTCGAGTCAGCCCCAGCATTTT. Its protein product is CASSLQGQGFYSSQPQHF.

V usage is TRBV19 and J usage is TRBJ1-5; weak D call: TRBD1 (5 bases). This CDR3 region has 15 residues. Trimming shortened V by 7 bases and J by 4 bases, and 17 bases separated the two germline ends. Germline lookup yields CDR1 LNHDA and CDR2 SQIVND (reference sequence). CDR3 in DNA: TGTGCCAGTACCACCGTGGGGCTAAGGAATCAGCCCCAGCATTTT. Its translation: CASTTVGLRNQPQHF.

The genes are TRBV10-3 and TRBJ2-7; the D gene is possibly TRBD2 (6 bases). This CDR3 spans 16 amino acids. The germline gives CDR1 ENHRY, CDR2 SYGVKD. Trimming removed 3 bases from V and 3 bases from J, with 18 bases in between. CDR3 sequence reads: CAISDQNPGELYEQYF. CDR3 DNA: TGTGCCATCAGTGACCAGAATCCGGGAGAACTCTACGAGCAGTACTTC.

The J gene is TRBJ1-1, the V gene TRBV7-9; D unclear. V gave up 3 bases and J gave up 8 bases, with 7 bases separating them. The CDR3 sequence is 11 residues long. Germline assignment: CDR1 SEHNR and CDR2 FQNEAQ (reference sequence). The CDR3 region has the DNA TGTGCCAGCAGCTTCGAACAGGAAGCTTTCTTT. Translating gives CASSFEQEAFF.

The V and J genes are TRBV30 and TRBJ1-4; D possibly corresponds to TRBD1 (6 bases). V was pared by 5 bases and J by 2 bases, with 12 bases between. CDR1 GTSNPN and CDR2 SVGIG come from the germline V gene (reference sequence). The CDR3 is 14 amino acids. The CDR3: CAWDDQGTNEKLFF. CDR3 in DNA: TGTGCCTGGGATGATCAGGGGACTAATGAAAAACTGTTTTTT.

J is TRBJ2-7 and V is TRBV19; 8 nucleotides agree with TRBD1. Germline V CDR1 and CDR2: LNHDA, SQIVND (reference sequence). The CDR3 extends over 14 amino acids. V dropped 6 bases and J dropped 2; count of bases not matched to a gene: 6. The chain's CDR3 is CASRTGTGAYEQYF. As DNA, the CDR3 is TGTGCCAGTAGGACCGGGACAGGTGCCTACGAGCAGTACTTC.

V and J are TRBV13 and TRBJ1-2; D may be TRBD1 (6 bases). V lost 2 bases and J lost 0, with 19 bases in between. Germline CDR1 PRHDT, CDR2 FYEKMQ (reference sequence). The CDR3 has 18 residues. The CDR3 nucleotides read TGTGCCAGCAGCTTACGAGCCGATTGGACAGCTGCTAACTATGGCTACACCTTC. It yields the protein CASSLRADWTAANYGYTF.

The sample holds one count of this clone. This sequence joins TRBV21-1 and TRBJ1-6. TRBV21-1 is noted as a pseudogene. The length of the CDR3 is 17 residues. The CDR3 nucleotides are TGTGCCAGCAGCCCCCCGCCCTCGGCGGGCGCTAATTCACCCCTCCACTTT. It specifies CASSPPPSAGANSPLHF.

Here the CDR3 DNA reads TGCGCCAGCAGATCCTCGGGACTCCTAACAGATACGCAGTATTTT. It codes for CASRSSGLLTDTQYF. J is TRBJ2-3 and V is TRBV5-1; TRBD2 might be the D (6 bases). Trimming took off 5 bases at V and 3 bases at J, with 16 bases between the two ends. The CDR3 sequence is 15 residues long. The germline V gene encodes CDR1 SGHRS and CDR2 YFSETQ.

The chain employs TRBV11-3 and TRBJ2-7; tentatively, D is TRBD1 (5 bases). Trimming cost V 1 base and J 5 bases, with 9 bases left between them. This CDR3 contains 13 residues. Germline CDR1 SGHNT, CDR2 YENEEA. The chain's CDR3 is CASSLAQADEQYF. CDR3 DNA: TGTGCCAGCAGCTTAGCACAGGCCGACGAGCAGTACTTC.

This chain uses TRBV28 with TRBJ1-2, with TRBD1 matching over 9 bases. The CDR3 has 14 residues. Trimming took 7 bases from V and 2 from J; bases not matched to a gene: 5. Germline values: CDR1 MDHEN, CDR2 SYDVKM. Here the CDR3 DNA reads TGTGCCAGCAAACCCGGGACAGGGAACTATGGCTACACCTTC. Translating gives CASKPGTGNYGYTF.